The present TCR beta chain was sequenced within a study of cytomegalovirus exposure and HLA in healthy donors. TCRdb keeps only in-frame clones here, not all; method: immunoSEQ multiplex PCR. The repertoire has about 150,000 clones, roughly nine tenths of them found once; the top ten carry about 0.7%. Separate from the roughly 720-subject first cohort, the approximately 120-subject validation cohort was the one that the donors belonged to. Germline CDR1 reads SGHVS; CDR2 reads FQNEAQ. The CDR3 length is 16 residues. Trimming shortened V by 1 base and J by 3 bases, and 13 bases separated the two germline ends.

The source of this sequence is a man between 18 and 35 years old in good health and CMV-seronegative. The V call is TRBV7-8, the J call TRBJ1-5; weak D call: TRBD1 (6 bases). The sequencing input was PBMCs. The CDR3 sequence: CASSLGRGGLNQPQHF. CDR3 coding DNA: TGTGCCAGCAGCTTAGGTCGCGGGGGCCTCAATCAGCCCCAGCATTTT.